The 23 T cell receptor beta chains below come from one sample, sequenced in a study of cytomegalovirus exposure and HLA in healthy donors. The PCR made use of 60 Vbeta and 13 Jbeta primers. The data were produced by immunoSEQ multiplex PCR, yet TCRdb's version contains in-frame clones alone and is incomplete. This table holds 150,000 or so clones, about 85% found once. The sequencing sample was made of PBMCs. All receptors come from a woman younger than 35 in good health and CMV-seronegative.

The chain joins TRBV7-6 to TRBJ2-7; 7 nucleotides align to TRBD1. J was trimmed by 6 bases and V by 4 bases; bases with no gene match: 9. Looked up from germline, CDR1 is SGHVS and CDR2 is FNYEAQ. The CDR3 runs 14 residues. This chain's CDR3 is CASSSRQGSTEQYF. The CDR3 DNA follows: TGTGCCAGCAGCTCCCGACAGGGATCCACCGAGCAGTACTTC.

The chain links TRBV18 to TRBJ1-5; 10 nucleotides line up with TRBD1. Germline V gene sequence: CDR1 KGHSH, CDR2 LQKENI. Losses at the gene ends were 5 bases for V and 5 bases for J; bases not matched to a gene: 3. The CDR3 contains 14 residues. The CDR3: CASSSGQGYQPQHF. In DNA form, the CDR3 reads TGTGCCAGCTCATCGGGACAGGGGTATCAGCCCCAGCATTTT.

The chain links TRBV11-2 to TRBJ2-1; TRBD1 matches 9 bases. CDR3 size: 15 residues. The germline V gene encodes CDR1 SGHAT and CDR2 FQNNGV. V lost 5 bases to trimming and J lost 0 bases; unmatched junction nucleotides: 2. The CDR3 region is CASSAGQGSYNEQFF. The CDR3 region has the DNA TGTGCCAGCAGCGCGGGACAGGGCTCCTACAATGAGCAGTTCTTC.

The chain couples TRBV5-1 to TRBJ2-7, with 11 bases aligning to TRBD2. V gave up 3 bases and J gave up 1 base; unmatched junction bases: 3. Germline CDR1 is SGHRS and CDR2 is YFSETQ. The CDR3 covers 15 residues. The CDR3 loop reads CASSWGLAESYEQYF. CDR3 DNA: TGCGCCAGCAGCTGGGGACTAGCGGAATCCTACGAGCAGTACTTC. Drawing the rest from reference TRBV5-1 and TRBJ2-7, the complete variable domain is KAGVTQTPRYLIKTRGQQVTLSCSPISGHRSVSWYQQTPGQGLQFLFEYFSETQRNKGNFPGRFSGRQFSNSRSEMNVSTLELGDSALYLCASSWGLAESYEQYFGPGTRLTVT.

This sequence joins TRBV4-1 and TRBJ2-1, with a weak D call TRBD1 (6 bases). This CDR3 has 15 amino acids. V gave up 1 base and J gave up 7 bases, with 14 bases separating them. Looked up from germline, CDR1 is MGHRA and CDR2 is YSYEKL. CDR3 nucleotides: TGCGCCAGCAGCCAAGCTTCAGTGGGGGCAAATGAGCAGTTCTTC. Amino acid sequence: CASSQASVGANEQFF.

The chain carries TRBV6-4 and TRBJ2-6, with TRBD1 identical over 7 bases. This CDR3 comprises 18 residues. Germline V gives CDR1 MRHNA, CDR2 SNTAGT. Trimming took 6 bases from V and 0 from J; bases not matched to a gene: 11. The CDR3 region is CASSPTGTVSSGANVLTF. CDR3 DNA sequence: TGTGCCAGCAGCCCTACCGGGACAGTGAGCTCTGGGGCCAACGTCCTGACTTTC.

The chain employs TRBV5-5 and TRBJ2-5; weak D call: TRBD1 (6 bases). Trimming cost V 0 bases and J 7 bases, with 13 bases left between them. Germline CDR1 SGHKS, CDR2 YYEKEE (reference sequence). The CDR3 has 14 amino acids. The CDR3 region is CASSLDRADGTQYF. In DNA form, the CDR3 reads TGTGCCAGCAGCTTGGACAGGGCCGATGGGACCCAGTACTTC.

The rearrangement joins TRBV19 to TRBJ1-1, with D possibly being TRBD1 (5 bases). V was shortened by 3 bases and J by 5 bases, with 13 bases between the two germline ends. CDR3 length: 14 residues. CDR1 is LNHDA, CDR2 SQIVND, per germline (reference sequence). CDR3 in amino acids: CASSIGRGSTEAFF. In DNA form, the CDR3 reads TGTGCCAGTAGTATCGGCCGGGGGAGTACTGAAGCTTTCTTT.

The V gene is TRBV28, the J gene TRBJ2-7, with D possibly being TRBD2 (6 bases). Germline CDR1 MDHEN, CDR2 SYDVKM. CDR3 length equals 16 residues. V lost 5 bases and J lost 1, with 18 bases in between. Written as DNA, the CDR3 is TGTGCCAGCAGTGCGGTCAGGGCGGGGTTTTCCTACGAGCAGTACTTC. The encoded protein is CASSAVRAGFSYEQYF.

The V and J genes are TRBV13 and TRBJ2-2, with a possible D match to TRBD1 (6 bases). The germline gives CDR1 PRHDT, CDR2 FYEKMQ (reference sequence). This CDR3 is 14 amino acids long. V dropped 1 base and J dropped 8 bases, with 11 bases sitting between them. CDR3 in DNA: TGTGCCAGCAGCTTAGCTACAGGGTCTGGGGAGCTGTTTTTT. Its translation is CASSLATGSGELFF.

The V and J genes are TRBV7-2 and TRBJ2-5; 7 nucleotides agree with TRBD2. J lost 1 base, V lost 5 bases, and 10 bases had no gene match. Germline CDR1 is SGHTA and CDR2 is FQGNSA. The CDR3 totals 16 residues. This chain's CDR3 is CASSRDYTVGQETQYF. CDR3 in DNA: TGTGCCAGCAGCCGGGACTACACCGTTGGCCAAGAGACCCAGTACTTC. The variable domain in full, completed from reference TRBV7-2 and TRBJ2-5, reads GAGVSQSPSNKVTEKGKDVELRCDPISGHTALYWYRQSLGQGLEFLIYFQGNSAPDKSGLPSDRFSAERTGGSVSTLTIQRTQQEDSAVYLCASSRDYTVGQETQYFGPGTRLLVL.

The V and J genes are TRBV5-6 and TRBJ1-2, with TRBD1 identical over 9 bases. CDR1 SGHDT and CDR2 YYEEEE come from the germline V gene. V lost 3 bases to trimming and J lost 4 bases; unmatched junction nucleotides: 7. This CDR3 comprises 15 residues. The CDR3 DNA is TGTGCCAGCAGCTACAGGGGGCGAGGGGGCTATGGCTACACCTTC. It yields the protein CASSYRGRGGYGYTF.

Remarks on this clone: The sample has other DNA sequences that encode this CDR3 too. The CDR3 here is CASSPQQGKSDGYTF. In DNA, the CDR3 is TGTGCCAGCTCACCACAGCAGGGGAAATCCGATGGCTACACCTTC. The V call is TRBV18, the J call TRBJ1-2; the D gene is possibly TRBD1 (6 bases). The germline CDR1 and CDR2 sequences are KGHSH and LQKENI. The V gene lost 1 base and the J gene lost 6 bases, with 15 bases spanning the gap. The CDR3 totals 15 residues. Looking up the rest from reference TRBV18 and TRBJ1-2 gives the full variable domain: NAGVMQNPRHLVRRRGQEARLRCSPMKGHSHVYWYRQLPEEGLKFMVYLQKENIIDESGMPKERFSAEFPKEGPSILRIQQVVRGDSAAYFCASSPQQGKSDGYTFGSGTRLTVV.

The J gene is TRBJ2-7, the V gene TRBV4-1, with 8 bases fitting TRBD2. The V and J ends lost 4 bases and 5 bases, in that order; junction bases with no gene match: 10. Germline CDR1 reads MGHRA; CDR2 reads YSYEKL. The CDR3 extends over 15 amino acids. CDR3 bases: TGCGCCAGCAGCCCATCTCCTAGCGGGCATAACGAGCAGTACTTC. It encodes CASSPSPSGHNEQYF.

DNA for the CDR3: TGTGCCAGCCGACGGACAGGGGGGTCCACTGAAGCTTTCTTT. Translation gives CASRRTGGSTEAFF. J is TRBJ1-1 and V is TRBV6-6, with 10 bases lining up with TRBD1. V lost 8 bases, J lost 4 bases, and 7 bases stayed unmatched. Germline assignment: CDR1 MNHNY and CDR2 SVGAGI (reference sequence). This CDR3 contains 14 residues.

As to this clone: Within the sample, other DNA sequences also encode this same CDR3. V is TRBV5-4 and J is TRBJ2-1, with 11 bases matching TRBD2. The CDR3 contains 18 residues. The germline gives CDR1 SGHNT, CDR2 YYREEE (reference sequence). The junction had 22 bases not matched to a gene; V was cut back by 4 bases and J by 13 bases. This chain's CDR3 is CASSVPGLAATRSREQFF. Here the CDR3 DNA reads TGTGCCAGCAGCGTCCCGGGACTAGCGGCCACACGAAGTAGAGAACAGTTCTTC.

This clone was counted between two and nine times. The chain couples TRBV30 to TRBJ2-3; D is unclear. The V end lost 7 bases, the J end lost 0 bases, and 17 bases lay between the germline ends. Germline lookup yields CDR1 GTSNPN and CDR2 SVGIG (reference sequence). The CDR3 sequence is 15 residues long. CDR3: CAYRIRPPSTDTQYF. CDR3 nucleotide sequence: TGTGCCTACAGAATTCGCCCTCCTAGCACAGATACGCAGTATTTT.

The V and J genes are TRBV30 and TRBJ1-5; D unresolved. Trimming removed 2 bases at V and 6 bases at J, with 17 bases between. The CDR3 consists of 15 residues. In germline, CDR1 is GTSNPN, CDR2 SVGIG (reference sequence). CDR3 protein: CAWSLLDGSLQPQHF. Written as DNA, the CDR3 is TGTGCCTGGAGTCTTTTGGACGGGAGTCTTCAGCCCCAGCATTTT.

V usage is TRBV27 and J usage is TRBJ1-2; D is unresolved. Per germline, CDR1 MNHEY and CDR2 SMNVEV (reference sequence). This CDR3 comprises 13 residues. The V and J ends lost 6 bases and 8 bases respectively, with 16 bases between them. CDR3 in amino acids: CASRRGGERGYTF. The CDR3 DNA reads TGTGCCAGCAGACGAGGCGGGGAGAGAGGCTACACCTTC.

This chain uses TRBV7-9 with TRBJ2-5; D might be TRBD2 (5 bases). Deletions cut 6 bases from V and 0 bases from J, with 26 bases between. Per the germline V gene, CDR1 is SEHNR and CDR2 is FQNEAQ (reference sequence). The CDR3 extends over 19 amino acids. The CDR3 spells CASSPAWVAGGRNQETQYF. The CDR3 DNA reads TGTGCCAGCAGTCCCGCTTGGGTGGCGGGCGGCCGGAACCAAGAGACCCAGTACTTC.

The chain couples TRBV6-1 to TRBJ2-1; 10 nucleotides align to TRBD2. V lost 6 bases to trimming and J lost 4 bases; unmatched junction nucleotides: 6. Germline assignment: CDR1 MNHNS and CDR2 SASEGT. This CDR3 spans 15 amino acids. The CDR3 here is CASSNPSGGYNEQFF. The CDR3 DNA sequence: TGTGCCAGCAGCAACCCTAGCGGGGGTTACAATGAGCAGTTCTTC.

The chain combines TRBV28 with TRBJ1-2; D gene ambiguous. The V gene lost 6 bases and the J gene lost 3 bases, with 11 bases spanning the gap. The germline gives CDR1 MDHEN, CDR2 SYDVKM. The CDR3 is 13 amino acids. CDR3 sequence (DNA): TGTGCCAGCAGCCAATCTCGGGACTATGGCTACACCTTC. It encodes CASSQSRDYGYTF.

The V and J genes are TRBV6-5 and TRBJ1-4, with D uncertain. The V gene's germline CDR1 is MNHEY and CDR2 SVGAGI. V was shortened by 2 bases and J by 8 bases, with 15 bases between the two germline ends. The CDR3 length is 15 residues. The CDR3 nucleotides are TGTGCCAGCAGTTACGCACGTCTCGTGGGCGAAAAACTGTTTTTT. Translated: CASSYARLVGEKLFF.